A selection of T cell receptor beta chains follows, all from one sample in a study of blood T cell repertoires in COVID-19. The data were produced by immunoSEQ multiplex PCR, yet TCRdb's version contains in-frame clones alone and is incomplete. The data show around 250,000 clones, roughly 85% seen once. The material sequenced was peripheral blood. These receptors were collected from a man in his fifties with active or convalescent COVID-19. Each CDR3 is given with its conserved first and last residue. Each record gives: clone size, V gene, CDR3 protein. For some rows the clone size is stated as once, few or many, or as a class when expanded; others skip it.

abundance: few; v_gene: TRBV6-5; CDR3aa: CASSPGQENEKLFF
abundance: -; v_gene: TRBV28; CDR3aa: CASRSGGFTEAFF
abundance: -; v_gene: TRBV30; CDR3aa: CAWSGGDRVYEQYF
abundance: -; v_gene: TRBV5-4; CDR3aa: CASSLDNGGSPLHF
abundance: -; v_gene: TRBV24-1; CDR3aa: CATSDSAREETQYF
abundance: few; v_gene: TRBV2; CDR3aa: CASRNPDSQPGYTF
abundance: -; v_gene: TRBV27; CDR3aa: CASSYGTGNGYTF
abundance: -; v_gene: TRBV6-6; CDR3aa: CAASEREGTYEQYF
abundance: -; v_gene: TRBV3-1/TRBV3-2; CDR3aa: CASSSLPDIQYF
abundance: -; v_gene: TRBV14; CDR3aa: CASSPGQGAGYEQYF
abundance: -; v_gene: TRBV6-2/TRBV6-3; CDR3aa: CASSYSPEVAGDFGETQYF
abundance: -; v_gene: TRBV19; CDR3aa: CASSIDPGSRPQHF
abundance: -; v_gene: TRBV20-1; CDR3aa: CSASASGLNTEAFF
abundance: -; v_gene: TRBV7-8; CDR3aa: CASSPAPGEYGYTF
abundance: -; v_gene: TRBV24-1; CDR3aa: CATSDEPGSEGTQYF
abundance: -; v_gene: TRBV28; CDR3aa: CATLSPLSYTF
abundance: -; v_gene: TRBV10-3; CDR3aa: CATQAEQGGEYEQYF
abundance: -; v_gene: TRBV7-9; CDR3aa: CASSSLETQYF
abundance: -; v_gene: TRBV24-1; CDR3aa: CATQEENEQFF
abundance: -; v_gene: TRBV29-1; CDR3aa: CSVEAGGLSEQFF
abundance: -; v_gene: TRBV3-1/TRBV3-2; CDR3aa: CASSPVGLVNNEQFF
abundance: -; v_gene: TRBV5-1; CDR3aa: CASRLGLAGYQETQYF
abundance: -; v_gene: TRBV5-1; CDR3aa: CASNHGTSGRLGDNEQFF
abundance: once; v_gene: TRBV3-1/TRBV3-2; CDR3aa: CASSLLGQTIVETQYF
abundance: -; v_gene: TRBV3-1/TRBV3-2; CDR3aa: CASGPTGGSYNEQFF
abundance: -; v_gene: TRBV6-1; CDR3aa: CASSEGAGVEKLFF
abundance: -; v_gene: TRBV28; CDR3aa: CASSSGRGRGEQYF
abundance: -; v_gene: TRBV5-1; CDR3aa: CASSLTANHEQYF
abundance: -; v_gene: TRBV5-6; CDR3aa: CASSLADKGRGETQYF
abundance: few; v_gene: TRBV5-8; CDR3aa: CASSYSAVTISTDTQYF
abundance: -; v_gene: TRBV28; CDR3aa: CASSPGEGVDTQYF
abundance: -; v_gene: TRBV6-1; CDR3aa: CASSEVGRGEQFF
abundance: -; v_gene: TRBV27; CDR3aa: CASSFGASNQPQHF
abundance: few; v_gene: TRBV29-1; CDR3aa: CSVDAAGVGNTQYF
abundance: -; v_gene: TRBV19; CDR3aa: CASSQGLLHNEQFF
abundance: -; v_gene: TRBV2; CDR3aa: CASQPQGDQPQHF
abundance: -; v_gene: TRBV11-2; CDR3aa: CASSLDRRGGLVNTEAFF
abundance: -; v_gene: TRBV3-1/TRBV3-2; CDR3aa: CASSLHLTSGQETQYF
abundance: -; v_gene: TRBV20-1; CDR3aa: CSASSNSYEQYF
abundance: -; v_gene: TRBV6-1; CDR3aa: CASSEALEGGAEAFF
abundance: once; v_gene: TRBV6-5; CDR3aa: CASSGGGSPLHF
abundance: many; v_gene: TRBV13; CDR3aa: CASTLTGFLYNEQFF